A single sample gave rise to the 28 T cell receptor beta chains below, sequenced in a study of blood T cell repertoires in COVID-19. The repertoire was sequenced with immunoSEQ multiplex PCR; TCRdb's copy has only in-frame clones and lacks some. This table has about 270,000 clones, about 86% appearing once. The sample consisted of peripheral blood. Receptor source: an older man with acute or convalescent COVID-19.

The chain carries TRBV20-1 and TRBJ1-3; 7 bases are a match to TRBD1. Germline V lookup: CDR1 DFQATT, CDR2 SNEGSKA (reference sequence). The V segment lost 3 bases and the J segment 2 bases; nucleotides outside the gene matches: 1. The CDR3 runs to 13 residues. CDR3 DNA sequence: TGCAGTGCTAGTACAGGGGCTGGAAACACCATATATTTT. Protein product: CSASTGAGNTIYF.

This clone was observed a few times. V usage is TRBV24-1 and J usage is TRBJ2-3; TRBD1 agrees at 7 bases. This CDR3 is built from 16 residues. Germline CDR1 reads KGHDR; CDR2 reads SFDVKD. With 5 bases clipped from V and 0 bases from J, the junction kept 7 bases outside the gene matches. The CDR3 DNA reads TGTGCCACCAGTGGAGTCCTGGGACAGAGCACAGATACGCAGTATTTT. Translation gives CATSGVLGQSTDTQYF.

V usage is TRBV28 and J usage is TRBJ1-1; no firm D call. This CDR3 comprises 14 residues. CDR1 is MDHEN and CDR2 is SYDVKM in the germline V gene. Trimming stripped 5 bases from V and 6 bases from J, with 16 bases between. CDR3 residues: CASSPGREWAEAFF. CDR3 bases: TGTGCCAGCAGTCCCGGACGGGAGTGGGCTGAAGCTTTCTTT.

The V gene is TRBV29-1, the J gene TRBJ2-2, with TRBD1 identical over 7 bases. In germline, CDR1 is SQVTM, CDR2 ANQGSEA. V was clipped by 6 bases and J by 5 bases; unmatched bases: 9. The CDR3 length is 14 residues. CDR3 region: CSVTSGTETGELFF. The CDR3 nucleotides read TGCAGCGTGACTTCCGGGACAGAAACCGGGGAGCTGTTTTTT.

The chain recombines TRBV10-3 with TRBJ2-7, with 8 bases fitting TRBD2. V was pared by 10 bases and J by 7 bases, with 9 bases of the junction left unmatched. CDR3 length: 12 amino acids. CDR1 and CDR2 (germline): ENHRY, SYGVKD. The CDR3 region is CATQRGSGEQYF. In nucleotides, the CDR3 is TGTGCCACCCAGCGGGGGTCGGGGGAGCAGTACTTC.

V gene TRBV29-1 combines with J gene TRBJ2-3, with no clear D. Germline V gene sequence: CDR1 SQVTM, CDR2 ANQGSEA. The CDR3 sequence is 13 residues long. V was pared by 4 bases and J by 2 bases, with 10 bases between. The CDR3 sequence: CSVGFTFTDTQYF. In DNA, the CDR3 is TGCAGCGTTGGATTCACATTCACAGATACGCAGTATTTT.

The V and J genes are TRBV20-1 and TRBJ2-7; D is ambiguous. Germline V gene data show CDR1 as DFQATT and CDR2 as SNEGSKA (reference sequence). CDR3 size: 10 residues. Trimming took off 6 bases at V and 3 bases at J, with 6 bases between the two ends. The CDR3: CSAELYEQYF. DNA for the CDR3: TGCAGTGCCGAGCTCTACGAGCAGTACTTC.

The V and J genes are TRBV7-2 and TRBJ2-4; D is ambiguous. The V end was cut by 6 bases, the J end by 0 bases, with 12 bases between. The CDR3 loop spans 15 amino acids. Germline lookup yields CDR1 SGHTA and CDR2 FQGNSA. As DNA, the CDR3 is TGTGCCAGCAGTCTCCGATACGGAGCCAAAAACATTCAGTACTTC. The encoded protein is CASSLRYGAKNIQYF.

The V call is TRBV19, the J call TRBJ1-6; 9 bases line up with TRBD1. V shed 6 bases and J 7 bases; nucleotides not matched to a gene: 4. The CDR3 is 14 residues long. Germline V gene lookup returns CDR1 LNHDA and CDR2 SQIVND (reference sequence). CDR3 in DNA: TGTGCCAGTAGGGACAGGGGATGGAATTCACCCCTCCACTTT. Its translation: CASRDRGWNSPLHF.

The chain has TRBV6-2 or TRBV6-3 and TRBJ2-7, with 8 bases aligning to TRBD2. CDR1 is MNHEY, CDR2 SVGEGT, per germline. This CDR3 is 15 amino acids long. Unmatched junction bases numbered 12, after V lost 2 bases and J lost 9 bases. The CDR3 sequence is CASSYGLAGSTGQYF. The CDR3 DNA follows: TGTGCCAGCAGTTACGGGCTAGCGGGCAGCACGGGGCAGTACTTC.

The chain combines TRBV12-3 or TRBV12-4 with TRBJ2-5; D might be TRBD1 (6 bases). V was trimmed by 5 bases and J by 1 base, leaving 8 bases between them. The CDR3 runs 13 residues. CDR3 nucleotide sequence: TGTGCCAGCAGTACAGGGCTCCAAGAGACCCAGTACTTC. Its translation is CASSTGLQETQYF.

The J gene is TRBJ2-7, the V gene TRBV27, with 9 bases matching TRBD2. The V gene's germline CDR1 is MNHEY and CDR2 SMNVEV (reference sequence). This CDR3 spans 15 amino acids. V trimming: 3 bases; J trimming: 0 bases; junction bases outside the gene matches: 3. This chain's CDR3 is CASSFLAGDSYEQYF. CDR3 in DNA: TGTGCCAGCAGTTTTTTAGCGGGAGACTCCTACGAGCAGTACTTC.

With regard to this clone: The sample carries other DNA sequences with the same CDR3. The chain joins TRBV24-1 to TRBJ2-3; 7 bases match TRBD1. The CDR3 contains 15 residues. Germline V CDR1 and CDR2: KGHDR, SFDVKD. The J segment lost 1 base and the V segment lost 4 bases, leaving 4 bases of the junction unmatched. The CDR3 sequence: CATSEAGQGTDTQYF. Written as DNA, the CDR3 is TGTGCCACCAGTGAGGCCGGACAGGGCACAGATACGCAGTATTTT.

This clone was recorded once. The V and J genes are TRBV6-5 and TRBJ1-2; D might be TRBD1 (5 bases). This CDR3 is 14 amino acids long. Trimming removed 0 bases at V and 7 bases at J, with 12 bases between. Germline CDR1 reads MNHEY; CDR2 reads SVGAGI. The CDR3 DNA reads as TGTGCCAGCAGTTACTCGGGCAGGGAGGGTGGCTACACCTTC. This gives the protein CASSYSGREGGYTF.

The rearrangement uses TRBV19 and TRBJ2-1, with 8 bases fitting TRBD2. CDR1 and CDR2 from the germline V gene are LNHDA and SQIVND (reference sequence). This CDR3 comprises 15 residues. After removal of 4 bases from V and 7 bases from J, the junction contained 9 bases not matched to a gene. The CDR3 DNA sequence: TGTGCCAGTAGTAGCTGGACTAGCTCGAGGAATGAGCAGTTCTTC. Translated: CASSSWTSSRNEQFF.

V gene TRBV5-1 combines with J gene TRBJ2-1, with TRBD2 as a possible D gene (6 bases). Per the germline V gene, CDR1 is SGHRS and CDR2 is YFSETQ. The V gene lost 1 base and the J gene lost 13 bases, with 15 bases spanning the gap. The CDR3 covers 13 residues. The CDR3 region is CASSLLLGGIQFF. In DNA form, the CDR3 reads TGCGCCAGCAGCTTGTTACTCGGCGGGATTCAGTTCTTC.

The chain links TRBV11-2 to TRBJ2-2; D gene uncertain. This CDR3 region has 15 residues. The V end lost 5 bases, the J end lost 1 base, and 11 bases lay between the germline ends. Germline V gives CDR1 SGHAT, CDR2 FQNNGV. CDR3 sequence reads: CASSPQAGNTGELFF. The CDR3 coding sequence is TGTGCCAGCAGCCCCCAGGCAGGGAACACCGGGGAGCTGTTTTTT.

The V call is TRBV7-2, the J call TRBJ2-6; TRBD1 is a possible D gene (5 bases). CDR1 and CDR2 (germline): SGHTA, FQGNSA. The V gene lost 5 bases and the J gene lost 4 bases, with 9 bases spanning the gap. CDR3 size: 14 residues. CDR3 DNA: TGTGCCAGCAGCGCCCGGACAGGGGCCAACGTCCTGACTTTC. Translating it yields CASSARTGANVLTF.

The CDR3 bases are TGCGCCAGCAGGCGACTAGCGGGACACAATGAGCAGTTCTTC. Its translation is CASRRLAGHNEQFF. This sequence joins TRBV5-1 and TRBJ2-1; 11 bases align to TRBD2. Germline trimming cut 5 bases from V and 5 bases from J; bases unmatched to any gene: 3. CDR1 and CDR2 (germline): SGHRS, YFSETQ. The CDR3 totals 14 residues.

The chain joins TRBV6-5 to TRBJ2-3; D is ambiguous. The CDR3 is made up of 12 amino acids. V lost 8 bases and J lost 0, with 6 bases in between. Germline lookup yields CDR1 MNHEY and CDR2 SVGAGI. CDR3 amino acids: CASCSSTDTQYF. CDR3 coding DNA: TGTGCCAGCTGCAGTAGCACAGATACGCAGTATTTT.

The chain uses TRBV14 and TRBJ2-3; 7 nucleotides agree with TRBD1. Germline V gene sequence: CDR1 SGHDN, CDR2 FVKESK. The V gene end was trimmed by 6 bases and the J gene end by 6 bases; junction bases not matched to a gene: 12. The CDR3 is made up of 15 amino acids. CDR3 sequence: CASRKGGAVGDTQYF. The CDR3 nucleotides read TGTGCCAGCAGAAAAGGGGGCGCCGTAGGGGATACGCAGTATTTT. The whole variable domain, remainder taken from reference TRBV14 and TRBJ2-3, is EAGVTQFPSHSVIEKGQTVTLRCDPISGHDNLYWYRRVMGKEIKFLLHFVKESKQDESGMPNNRFLAERTGGTYSTLKVQPAELEDSGVYFCASRKGGAVGDTQYFGPGTRLTVL.

The V and J genes are TRBV12-3 or TRBV12-4 and TRBJ1-5; TRBD1 matches at 7 bases. Trimming took 7 bases from V and 7 from J; bases not matched to a gene: 4. The CDR3 covers 12 residues. The CDR3 sequence is CASTEGAQPQHF. Written as DNA, the CDR3 is TGTGCCAGCACGGAGGGGGCCCAGCCCCAGCATTTT.

V gene TRBV3-1 (or the pseudogene TRBV3-2) combines with J gene TRBJ2-1; a weak D match, TRBD1 (6 bases). This CDR3 contains 14 residues. The germline V and J ends were trimmed by 3 bases and 7 bases, with 13 bases remaining between them. Per the germline V gene, CDR1 is LGHDT and CDR2 is YNNKEL (reference sequence). Here the CDR3 reads CASSQSRGWNEQFF. The CDR3 DNA is TGTGCCAGCAGCCAGAGCAGGGGTTGGAATGAGCAGTTCTTC.

The CDR3 here is CASSLTGTGVRNTQYF. CDR3 DNA sequence: TGTGCCAGCAGTTTGACTGGGACGGGGGTTAGGAATACGCAGTATTTT. V and J are TRBV28 and TRBJ2-3; TRBD2 is a possible D gene (6 bases). V lost 3 bases, J lost 7 bases, and 20 bases lay in between. The CDR3 length is 16 residues. CDR1 is MDHEN, CDR2 SYDVKM, per germline. The variable domain in full, with the rest retrieved from reference TRBV28 and TRBJ2-3, is DVKVTQSSRYLVKRTGEKVFLECVQDMDHENMFWYRQDPGLGLRLIYFSYDVKMKEKGDIPEGYSVSREKKERFSLILESASTNQTSMYLCASSLTGTGVRNTQYFGPGTRLTVL.

This rearrangement joins TRBV3-1 (or the pseudogene TRBV3-2) to TRBJ2-1; D may be TRBD2 (6 bases). The CDR3 length is 15 residues. Trimming took 0 bases from V and 8 from J, leaving 14 bases between them. Germline CDR1 is LGHDT and CDR2 is YNNKEL (reference sequence). The CDR3 is CASSQDPAGMDEQFF. CDR3 sequence (DNA): TGTGCCAGCAGCCAAGATCCCGCGGGAATGGATGAGCAGTTCTTC.

This chain uses TRBV5-5 with TRBJ1-2, with a weak D call TRBD1 (6 bases). Germline V CDR1 and CDR2: SGHKS, YYEKEE (reference sequence). The CDR3 length is 14 residues. The V gene lost 2 bases and the J gene lost 6 bases, with 14 bases spanning the gap. CDR3 coding DNA: TGTGCCAGCAGCTTTAGGCGGGGGCGAGATGGCTACACCTTC. Translating it yields CASSFRRGRDGYTF.

This clone showed up just once. V usage is TRBV18 and J usage is TRBJ2-1, with 7 bases that match TRBD2. The CDR3 is 17 amino acids. Germline CDR1 is KGHSH and CDR2 is LQKENI. V shed 3 bases and J 4 bases; nucleotides not matched to a gene: 12. The CDR3 reads CASSPMGGAAGYNEQFF. CDR3 coding DNA: TGTGCCAGCTCACCCATGGGAGGGGCAGCCGGTTACAATGAGCAGTTCTTC.

This clone was found once. V is TRBV7-4 and J is TRBJ2-7; TRBD2 is a possible D gene (6 bases). The germline gives CDR1 SGHVT, CDR2 SQSDAQ. V was trimmed by 3 bases and J by 2 bases, leaving 11 bases between them. This CDR3 contains 14 residues. The CDR3 bases are TGTGCCAGCAGCTTCTGGCTAGCGCCCTACGAGCAGTACTTC. Protein product: CASSFWLAPYEQYF.